A single T cell receptor (beta chain) is shown here with its context. Its antigen is not identified. Germline CDR1 reads GTSNPN; CDR2 reads SVGIG (reference sequence). V lost 0 bases, J lost 9 bases, and 15 bases lay in between. This CDR3 is built from 14 residues. The PCR made use of 60 Vbeta and 13 Jbeta primers. Clones were read by immunoSEQ multiplex PCR, and TCRdb kept only the in-frame ones, dropping some. This table has about 150,000 clones, about 80% appearing once. This sample is drawn from a study of cytomegalovirus exposure and HLA in healthy donors. Study-level points and caveats: Trimming of TCR beta V- and J-genes showed a link, identified in a later analysis, to a missense DCLRE1C variant. Fewer N-insertions than the approximately 700-donor mean were reportedly shown by an Asian-associated ancestry cluster in a later analysis. In an earlier analysis, productive rearrangement rates for most beta V segments clustered near 90% or 30%.

This chain uses TRBV30 with TRBJ2-1; the D gene is possibly TRBD2 (6 bases). Sequencing used PBMCs. This receptor was taken from a man aged 25 to 40 in good health and CMV-seropositive. CDR3 protein: CAWSVLARGGEQFF. CDR3 DNA: TGTGCCTGGAGTGTACTGGCTAGGGGAGGTGAGCAGTTCTTC.